A single T cell receptor (beta chain) is shown here with its context. Assay used: immunoSEQ multiplex PCR; TCRdb lists only in-frame clones, some missing. The sample comprises more than 250,000 clones, 89% of which are singletons, and under 8% rests with the top ten. The sample comes from a study of blood T cell repertoires in COVID-19. Background on the study: Italy, Spain and the United States were the sources of the convalescent and acute COVID-19 samples.

The CDR3 is 16 residues long. V was cut by 0 bases and J by 1 base, with 7 bases left in between. Germline V CDR1 and CDR2: KGHSH, LQKENI. The chain is built from TRBV18 and TRBJ2-6, with TRBD2 as a possible D gene (5 bases). The sequence was collected from a man younger than 35 who had recovered from COVID-19. The sample was peripheral blood. For the CDR3, the DNA is TGTGCCAGCTCACCACCGAGGGTTTCTGGGGCCAACGTCCTGACTTTC. As protein: CASSPPRVSGANVLTF.